The present T cell receptor (beta chain) was sequenced within a study of blood T cells in healthy people across ages. The study, taken as a whole, reports: Estimates of diversity drawn from one million T cells were considered underestimates. Naive T cell percentage by flow cytometry tracked strongly with beta diversity. It was the long-lived donors that had more naive CD4+ cells and higher diversity than aged donors.

This clonotype was seen at least ten times. The antigen is undetermined. Sample-barcoded 5' priming and a J-beta primer mix drove a second PCR of 7 to 11 cycles. TCRdb processed the 5' RACE reads anew with MiXCR; each CDR3 protein has one entry. The repertoire includes about 290,000 distinct CDR3 sequences, less than 30% of them detected once, and 25% to 35% sits in the top ten. CDR1 and CDR2 (germline): MGHDK, SYGVNS. The CDR3 sequence is 13 residues long. V gave up 0 bases and J gave up 3 bases, with 5 bases separating them. Every donor provided approximately 9.2 milliliters of peripheral blood. The sequence came from a woman in her seventies in good health. The chain uses TRBV25-1 and TRBJ1-1, with unresolved D. Sequencing was performed on blood. CDR3 nucleotide sequence: TGTGCCAGCAGTGAATATGCTGACACTGAAGCTTTCTTT. Residues: CASSEYADTEAFF.